This T cell receptor beta chain stems from a study of multiple sclerosis patients with progressive multifocal leukoencephalopathy. Time point specified: time of PML onset. PML in natalizumab-treated patients developed after between roughly 16 and 60 months of natalizumab therapy. At PML onset, T3 blood samples were taken. Clones were sequenced by immunoSEQ multiplex PCR, and TCRdb holds only the in-frame ones, with some missing. The profile shows roughly 34,000 clones, about 90% of them singletons. Worth noting for this clone: Antigen specificity is unknown.

V dropped 2 bases and J dropped 7 bases, with 21 bases sitting between them. The germline V gene has CDR1 MDHEN and CDR2 SYDVKM. This CDR3 has 17 residues. General observations from the study: In most PML patients, TRB repertoires appeared less diverse by entropy. TRBV and TRBJ usage showed no common pattern when PML developed.

The chain joins TRBV28 to TRBJ2-4; D may be TRBD2 (6 bases). The sequences come from PBMCs, collected from a patient treated with natalizumab. The receptor's source is a human donor with progressive multifocal leukoencephalopathy. The CDR3 spells CASSLRSAGWGGNIQYF. Written as DNA, the CDR3 is TGTGCCAGCAGTTTACGTTCGGCGGGATGGGGAGGTAACATTCAGTACTTC.